The 12 T cell receptor beta chains in this list originate from one sample, sequenced in a study of blood T cell repertoires in COVID-19. TCRdb's copy holds only in-frame clones and misses some; the assay was immunoSEQ multiplex PCR. The sample contains approximately 150,000 clones, around 83% of which appear only once. Sequencing was carried out using peripheral blood. The receptors come from a human donor in a cohort sampled during active COVID-19.

This chain joins TRBV11-2 and TRBJ2-7; the D gene is possibly TRBD2 (7 bases). V lost 2 bases, J lost 2 bases, and 19 bases lay in between. Germline V gene lookup returns CDR1 SGHAT and CDR2 FQNNGV. This CDR3 has 17 residues. The CDR3 loop is CASSLRGAAGATYEQYF. CDR3 DNA sequence: TGTGCCAGCAGCTTACGGGGTGCTGCGGGGGCAACCTACGAGCAGTACTTC.

V usage is TRBV19 and J usage is TRBJ2-5; D is possibly TRBD2 (7 bases). Trimming took 0 bases from V and 1 from J, leaving 15 bases between them. This CDR3 has 17 amino acids. From germline, CDR1 is LNHDA and CDR2 SQIVND (reference sequence). The CDR3 sequence is CASSIDSRGGGQETQYF. The CDR3 region has the DNA TGTGCCAGTAGTATAGATTCCAGGGGAGGGGGCCAAGAGACCCAGTACTTC.

The chain uses TRBV7-3 and TRBJ2-3; 13 nucleotides match TRBD2. With V trimmed by 4 bases and J by 8 bases, 6 bases remained unmatched. The CDR3 consists of 15 residues. Germline-derived CDR1 and CDR2 are SGHTA and FQGTGA. CDR3 loop: CASSSGLAGSGTQYF. Written as DNA, the CDR3 is TGTGCCAGCAGCTCGGGACTAGCGGGAAGCGGTACGCAGTATTTT.

The genes are TRBV11-2 and TRBJ1-2; D call uncertain. Germline lookup yields CDR1 SGHAT and CDR2 FQNNGV. V was shortened by 5 bases and J by 4 bases, with 8 bases between the two germline ends. The CDR3 contains 12 residues. This CDR3 is CASSASSYGYTF. The CDR3 nucleotides read TGTGCCAGCAGCGCCTCGAGCTATGGCTACACCTTC.

Notes on this clone: A read error may produce the germline difference seen at one junction end. The chain carries TRBV7-7 and TRBJ2-1; 11 bases line up with TRBD2. The length of the CDR3 is 15 residues. Germline V gene lookup returns CDR1 SSHAT and CDR2 FNYEAQ (reference sequence). CDR3 in amino acids: CASSRTSGLYNEQFF. As DNA, the CDR3 is TGTGCTAGCAGCCGGACTAGCGGGCTTTACAATGAGCAGTTCTTC.

The V gene is TRBV7-3, the J gene TRBJ2-1; a weak D match, TRBD1 (5 bases). Trimming removed 5 bases from V and 2 bases from J, with 13 bases in between. CDR1 is SGHTA and CDR2 is FQGTGA in the germline V gene. The CDR3 spans 15 residues. CDR3 sequence reads: CASSPRAFPYNEQFF. In nucleotides, the CDR3 is TGTGCCAGCAGCCCCAGGGCATTTCCCTACAATGAGCAGTTCTTC.

This chain connects TRBV28 to TRBJ2-1; possible D gene TRBD2, 6 bases. From germline, CDR1 is MDHEN and CDR2 SYDVKM. Trimming removed 3 bases from V and 3 bases from J, with 9 bases in between. The CDR3 is 14 residues long. DNA for the CDR3: TGTGCCAGCAGTTTGATAGCGGACTACAATGAGCAGTTCTTC. Its protein product is CASSLIADYNEQFF.

The chain joins TRBV3-1 (or the pseudogene TRBV3-2) to TRBJ2-2; TRBD2 is a possible D gene (5 bases). V was shortened by 1 base and J by 5 bases, with 5 bases between the two germline ends. CDR1 and CDR2 from the germline V gene are LGHDT and YNNKEL (reference sequence). The CDR3 runs 13 residues. The CDR3 here is CASSQGGTGELFF. As DNA, the CDR3 is TGTGCCAGCAGCCAAGGCGGGACCGGGGAGCTGTTTTTT.

The V and J genes are TRBV19 and TRBJ2-4; possible D gene TRBD1, 6 bases. Trimming stripped 3 bases from V and 5 bases from J, with 11 bases between. The CDR3 covers 14 residues. Germline V gives CDR1 LNHDA, CDR2 SQIVND (reference sequence). CDR3 nucleotides: TGTGCCAGTAGTATGTACAGGGATCAAAACATTCAGTACTTC. Its protein is CASSMYRDQNIQYF.

This clone has only a few counts. The chain employs TRBV19 and TRBJ1-2; 8 bases align to TRBD1. V was clipped by 5 bases and J by 10 bases; unmatched bases: 6. This CDR3 contains 12 residues. Germline loops: CDR1 LNHDA, CDR2 SQIVND (reference sequence). The DNA for the CDR3 is TGTGCCAGTAGTGCAGGACAGGGTTCCTACACCTTC. This translates into CASSAGQGSYTF. The whole variable domain, filled in from reference TRBV19 and TRBJ1-2, reads DGGITQSPKYLFRKEGQNVTLSCEQNLNHDAMYWYRQDPGQGLRLIYYSQIVNDFQKGDIAEGYSVSREKKESFPLTVTSAQKNPTAFYLCASSAGQGSYTFGSGTRLTVV.

The table lists this clone with many counts. This chain connects TRBV5-1 to TRBJ1-2; weak D call: TRBD1 (5 bases). Germline CDR1 SGHRS, CDR2 YFSETQ. Trimming took off 3 bases at V and 2 bases at J, with 11 bases between the two ends. This CDR3 comprises 14 residues. The CDR3 sequence is CASSSGGRNYGYTF. CDR3 nucleotides: TGCGCCAGCAGCTCGGGGGGTAGGAACTATGGCTACACCTTC.

J is TRBJ2-3 and V is TRBV6-5; 10 bases fit TRBD2. The CDR3 has 14 residues. Per germline, CDR1 MNHEY and CDR2 SVGAGI. Losses at the gene ends were 11 bases for V and 4 bases for J; bases not matched to a gene: 9. The CDR3 reads CASRTSGAADTQYF. The CDR3 DNA sequence: TGTGCCTCTAGGACTAGCGGAGCGGCAGATACGCAGTATTTT.